The clone carrying this T cell receptor (beta chain) turned up a few times. What it binds is unknown. Here immunoSEQ multiplex PCR was the method, and the copy in TCRdb shows in-frame clones only, minus some. The table lists roughly 3,800 clones, about four fifths of them singletons. These data originate in a study of immune evolution from preneoplasia to lung adenocarcinoma. Findings and limits, study-wide: Later-stage lesions seemingly showed higher T cell density and diversity than normal lung. Top clone frequencies peaked in normal lung, apparently declining through invasive adenocarcinoma.

Unmatched junction bases numbered 18, after V lost 7 bases and J lost 7 bases. The germline V gene has CDR1 SQVTM and CDR2 ANQGSEA. The CDR3 length is 16 residues. The sample was FFPE adjacent normal lung tissue. This chain connects TRBV29-1 to TRBJ2-2, with 7 bases matching TRBD1. This receptor was taken from a person aged 55-80 years with lung adenocarcinoma. The CDR3: CSAAKIVAGGVGELFF. The DNA for the CDR3 is TGCAGCGCCGCGAAGATTGTGGCAGGGGGTGTCGGGGAGCTGTTTTTT.